The clone carrying this TCR beta chain appeared a few times. Antigen unknown. This entry is derived from a study of post-analysis software for immune sequencing data. About the study: Recorded disease courses covered relapsing-remitting, secondary progressive and progressive-relapsing multiple sclerosis. Some patients had no subtype annotation.

General study findings and limits: Strong co-clustering by F measure linked samples that shared a preparation batch. TRBV5-6, TRBV5-1 and TRBV20-1 were among five TRBV segments more frequent in patients than controls. Significantly decreased normalized Chao1 diversity was recorded for multiple sclerosis patients relative to controls.

With 6 bases removed from V and 4 bases from J, the gap between germline ends came to 10 bases. The CDR3 totals 13 residues. The germline CDR1 and CDR2 sequences are ENHRY and SYGVKD. Built from TCR beta cDNA, the libraries had unique molecular identifiers in them. Input of roughly 1 to 11 million T cells yielded hundreds of thousands of cDNA molecules. Using its own MiXCR run on the PCR reads, TCRdb lists one record per CDR3 protein. Seen here are 750,000 to 950,000 distinct CDR3 sequences, around 53% observed once, and the top ten hold approximately 4.5%. This sequence joins TRBV10-3 and TRBJ2-1; tentative D call: TRBD2 (6 bases). The TCR was taken from a girl between 5 and 17 years old with multiple sclerosis. Sequencing used blood. CDR3 bases: TGTGCCATCAGAGTCGGGACTTACAATGAGCAGTTCTTC. This gives the protein CAIRVGTYNEQFF.